Here is one T cell receptor (beta chain) with its context. Only in-frame clones appear in the TCRdb table, and some are missing; sequencing was by immunoSEQ multiplex PCR. In the table there are about 210,000 clones, around 90% of which are singletons. This CDR3 is built from 13 residues. The V gene's germline CDR1 is GTSNPN and CDR2 SVGIG (reference sequence). Trimming removed 2 bases at V and 2 bases at J, with 10 bases between. This sample was taken from a study of blood T cell repertoires in COVID-19. Study at large: The samples span acute and convalescent COVID-19 from the United States, Italy and Spain.

The clonotype originates from a young man with acute or convalescent COVID-19. The material sequenced was peripheral blood. The J gene is TRBJ2-7, the V gene TRBV30; D ambiguous. CDR3 sequence: CAWSPWQAYEQYF. The CDR3, as DNA: TGTGCCTGGAGTCCTTGGCAGGCCTACGAGCAGTACTTC. The full variable domain, completed using reference TRBV30 and TRBJ2-7, is SQTIHQWPATLVQPVGSPLSLECTVEGTSNPNLYWYRQAAGRGLQLLFYSVGIGQISSEVPQNLSASRPQDRQFILSSKKLLLSDSGFYLCAWSPWQAYEQYFGPGTRLTVT.